The following is a TCR beta chain sequence with its context. The data originate from a study of blood T cell repertoires in COVID-19. Original methodology: Reference gene primer amplification yielded estimated nucleated cell counts. Generated by immunoSEQ multiplex PCR, the TCRdb table keeps only in-frame clones and is missing some. That table supplies the V and J calls and clone size; D and trimming were determined from the DNA. Seen here are roughly 130,000 clones, 86% observed once, and the top ten hold approximately 4.3%. The CDR3 sequence is 14 residues long. V gave up 8 bases and J gave up 1 base, with 15 bases separating them. Per the germline V gene, CDR1 is SNHLY and CDR2 is FYNNEI.

This rearrangement joins TRBV2 to TRBJ2-7, with a tentative D call TRBD2 (6 bases). Sequencing input: peripheral blood. This sequence was found in a man aged 40-50 years with acute or convalescent COVID-19. This CDR3 is CASQENAGSYEQYF. The CDR3 DNA sequence: TGTGCCAGCCAGGAAAACGCGGGGTCCTACGAGCAGTACTTC.